The next 20 T cell receptor beta chains were all read from a single sample in a study of T cell responses to AZD1222 COVID-19 vaccine (dated by TCRdb to about 2021). In the paper's terms, the time point label means: baseline before first vaccination. The library was prepared using the immunoSEQ multiplex PCR assay. TCRdb took this table from immuneACCESS and kept in-frame rearrangements with V and J called. Such tables lack part of the clones; where checked against another copy, unresolved V genes explain under half of the gap, and the rest is unexplained. A total of about 260,000 clones appear in this sample, just over 90% of them only once. The ten biggest clones cover about 0.5% of the sample. The sequencing used peripheral blood, collected on day 0 of AZD1222 vaccination. The origin of the receptors is an adult in good health.

The chain combines TRBV3-1 (or the pseudogene TRBV3-2) with TRBJ2-2; weak D call: TRBD1 (7 bases). Trimming left V 5 bases short and J 4 bases short, with 11 bases between. The germline V gene encodes CDR1 LGHDT and CDR2 YNNKEL (reference sequence). The CDR3 loop spans 14 amino acids. This CDR3 is CASSGGGGTGELFF. The CDR3 coding sequence is TGTGCCAGCAGCGGAGGGGGCGGCACCGGGGAGCTGTTTTTT.

The chain couples TRBV7-8 to TRBJ2-7, with D possibly being TRBD1 or TRBD2 (5 bases each). The CDR3 has 15 residues. CDR1 is SGHVS, CDR2 FQNEAQ, per germline. V dropped 2 bases and J dropped 1 base, with 12 bases sitting between them. DNA of the CDR3: TGTGCCAGCAGCTTAAGAGGGACCTCTTCCTACGAGCAGTACTTC. It specifies CASSLRGTSSYEQYF.

The chain uses TRBV9 and TRBJ1-2; the match to TRBD1 covers 11 bases. Trimming at V came to 4 bases and at J to 4 bases, leaving 3 bases not matched to a gene. This CDR3 has 14 residues. CDR1 and CDR2 (germline): SGDLS, YYNGEE. In nucleotides, the CDR3 is TGTGCCAGCAGCTTCGGACAGGGGGCCTATGGCTACACCTTC. Translated: CASSFGQGAYGYTF. Full variable domain (remainder filled in from reference TRBV9 and TRBJ1-2): DSGVTQTPKHLITATGQRVTLRCSPRSGDLSVYWYQQSLDQGLQFLIQYYNGEERAKGNILERFSAQQFPDLHSELNLSSLELGDSALYFCASSFGQGAYGYTFGSGTRLTVV.

The chain employs TRBV7-2 and TRBJ1-1; D not resolved. Trimming took off 1 base at V and 3 bases at J, with 15 bases between the two ends. From germline, CDR1 is SGHTA and CDR2 FQGNSA. The CDR3 loop spans 16 amino acids. CDR3 residues: CASSLGVGPWDTEAFF. CDR3 coding DNA: TGTGCCAGCAGCTTAGGTGTGGGTCCATGGGACACTGAAGCTTTCTTT.

V usage is TRBV18 and J usage is TRBJ1-5; D might be TRBD1 (5 bases). V shed 4 bases and J shed 5 bases, with 12 bases lying between them. There are 14 residues in the CDR3. Germline lookup yields CDR1 KGHSH and CDR2 LQKENI. The CDR3: CASSQSGVDQPQHF. DNA of the CDR3: TGTGCCAGCTCACAATCGGGGGTCGATCAGCCCCAGCATTTT.

The chain has TRBV4-1 and TRBJ1-4; D is perhaps TRBD1 (5 bases). CDR1 and CDR2 from the germline V gene are MGHRA and YSYEKL. With 0 bases removed from V and 6 bases from J, the gap between germline ends came to 14 bases. The CDR3 totals 16 residues. The CDR3 region has the DNA TGCGCCAGCAGCCAAGACCGAGACAGATTATATGAAAAACTGTTTTTT. As protein: CASSQDRDRLYEKLFF.

This clone was found a few times. The chain joins TRBV6-5 to TRBJ2-7; D call uncertain. Trimming took 0 bases from V and 1 from J, leaving 1 base between them. The CDR3 length is 12 residues. Germline V gene lookup returns CDR1 MNHEY and CDR2 SVGAGI. Here the CDR3 DNA reads TGTGCCAGCAGTTACTCGTCCTACGAGCAGTACTTC. This sequence encodes CASSYSSYEQYF.

The V gene is TRBV11-3, the J gene TRBJ2-1, with D perhaps being TRBD1 or TRBD2 (5 bases each). CDR3 length: 16 residues. The V gene lost 5 bases and the J gene lost 0 bases, with 14 bases spanning the gap. Per the germline V gene, CDR1 is SGHNT and CDR2 is YENEEA. CDR3 amino acids: CASSPPGTSSYNEQFF. The CDR3 nucleotides are TGTGCCAGCAGCCCGCCCGGGACGAGCTCCTACAATGAGCAGTTCTTC.

This chain links TRBV19 with TRBJ1-3, with D hard to call. V was pared by 5 bases and J by 0 bases, with 14 bases between. Germline CDR1 reads LNHDA; CDR2 reads SQIVND (reference sequence). The CDR3 sequence is 16 residues long. The CDR3 here is CASSPALFGSGNTIYF. CDR3 nucleotide sequence: TGTGCCAGTAGTCCCGCACTGTTCGGCTCTGGAAACACCATATATTTT.

Here the CDR3 DNA reads TGTGCCAGCAGCCCTCTTCCAGGCGAGCAGTACTTC. Translated, it gives CASSPLPGEQYF. The chain recombines TRBV28 with TRBJ2-7; D unclear. Germline V gene sequence: CDR1 MDHEN, CDR2 SYDVKM. The V end lost 6 bases, the J end lost 6 bases, and 12 bases lay between the germline ends. This CDR3 has 12 residues. Complete variable domain (other parts from reference TRBV28 and TRBJ2-7): DVKVTQSSRYLVKRTGEKVFLECVQDMDHENMFWYRQDPGLGLRLIYFSYDVKMKEKGDIPEGYSVSREKKERFSLILESASTNQTSMYLCASSPLPGEQYFGPGTRLTVT.

V is TRBV6-2 or TRBV6-3 and J is TRBJ2-1; possibly TRBD1 or TRBD2 for D (6 bases each). CDR1 and CDR2 (germline): MNHEY, SVGEGT. The CDR3 sequence is 13 residues long. V lost 6 bases and J lost 10, with 16 bases in between. The DNA for the CDR3 is TGTGCCAGCAGCAAACCCGGGGGCCGAGAGCAGTTCTTC. This encodes CASSKPGGREQFF.

The V and J genes are TRBV6-6 and TRBJ2-1, with 8 bases lining up with TRBD1. The CDR3 has 14 amino acids. CDR1 is MNHNY, CDR2 SVGAGI, per germline (reference sequence). V was pared by 6 bases and J by 2 bases, with 3 bases of the junction left unmatched. CDR3: CASSDRGTYNEQFF. DNA for the CDR3: TGTGCCAGCAGCGACAGGGGTACCTACAATGAGCAGTTCTTC.

This chain links TRBV7-9 with TRBJ2-5; D call uncertain. Trimming removed 2 bases from V and 2 bases from J, with 6 bases in between. CDR3 length equals 13 residues. The germline V gene has CDR1 SEHNR and CDR2 FQNEAQ (reference sequence). The CDR3 DNA reads TGTGCCAGCAGCTTAATCTTGCAAGAGACCCAGTACTTC. It translates to CASSLILQETQYF.

The V gene is TRBV27, the J gene TRBJ1-5, with a tentative D call TRBD1 (6 bases). CDR3 length: 14 residues. Per the germline V gene, CDR1 is MNHEY and CDR2 is SMNVEV (reference sequence). Trimming left V 3 bases short and J 3 bases short, with 9 bases between. CDR3 amino acids: CASSFDRFNQPQHF. The CDR3 DNA reads as TGTGCCAGCAGTTTTGACAGGTTCAATCAGCCCCAGCATTTT.

The chain joins TRBV4-1 to TRBJ1-3; maybe TRBD1 (6 bases). V dropped 0 bases and J dropped 4 bases, with 16 bases sitting between them. This CDR3 comprises 17 residues. Looked up from germline, CDR1 is MGHRA and CDR2 is YSYEKL. In nucleotides, the CDR3 is TGCGCCAGCAGCCAAGATGTGGTAGCAGGGGTCGGAAACACCATATATTTT. As protein: CASSQDVVAGVGNTIYF.

The chain is built from TRBV3-1 (or the pseudogene TRBV3-2) and TRBJ2-7, with D hard to call. V was clipped by 1 base and J by 3 bases, with 7 bases between them. The CDR3 is made up of 13 amino acids. Germline-derived CDR1 and CDR2 are LGHDT and YNNKEL (reference sequence). The CDR3 reads CASSQVMGYEQYF. CDR3 DNA: TGTGCCAGCAGCCAAGTGATGGGCTACGAGCAGTACTTC.

The chain employs TRBV5-5 and TRBJ2-4; D is tentatively TRBD1 or TRBD2 (5 bases each). Per germline, CDR1 SGHKS and CDR2 YYEKEE (reference sequence). This CDR3 has 14 amino acids. The V end was cut by 5 bases, the J end by 8 bases, with 17 bases between. This chain's CDR3 is CASRRAPGRDIQYF. As DNA, the CDR3 is TGTGCCAGCAGGCGAGCCCCGGGGCGAGACATTCAGTACTTC. The complete variable domain, with remaining parts taken from reference TRBV5-5 and TRBJ2-4, reads DAGVTQSPTHLIKTRGQQVTLRCSPISGHKSVSWYQQVLGQGPQFIFQYYEKEERGRGNFPDRFSARQFPNYSSELNVNALLLGDSALYLCASRRAPGRDIQYFGAGTRLSVL.

This clone has only one observation. CDR3 sequence (DNA): TGCGCCAGCAGCCCGGGACAGTTCAATCAGCCCCAGCATTTT. Its translation is CASSPGQFNQPQHF. The V gene is TRBV5-1, the J gene TRBJ1-5, with TRBD1 matching over 7 bases. Germline V gene sequence: CDR1 SGHRS, CDR2 YFSETQ. This CDR3 has 14 residues. V lost 4 bases and J lost 3; bases outside the gene matches: 4.

V and J are TRBV5-4 and TRBJ1-1; 7 bases match TRBD1. Germline-derived CDR1 and CDR2 are SGHNT and YYREEE (reference sequence). The V segment lost 4 bases and the J segment 0 bases; nucleotides outside the gene matches: 12. The length of the CDR3 is 17 residues. CDR3 coding DNA: TGTGCCAGCAGCCCCCCGACAGGGCTGCCCATGAACACTGAAGCTTTCTTT. Protein: CASSPPTGLPMNTEAFF.

The chain uses TRBV28 and TRBJ1-1; D remains unclear. Trimming shortened V by 10 bases and J by 5 bases, and 11 bases separated the two germline ends. From germline, CDR1 is MDHEN and CDR2 SYDVKM. The CDR3 spans 11 residues. Here the CDR3 reads CATNALTEAFF. Here the CDR3 DNA reads TGTGCCACCAATGCGTTGACTGAAGCTTTCTTT.